These 26 T cell receptor beta chains came from one sample sequenced in a study of CD8 T cells in Susac syndrome. Reverse transcription of roughly 0.45 to 1 ug RNA was carried out with random hexamers. TCRdb itself ran the immunoSEQ multiplex PCR reads through MiXCR, one entry per CDR3 protein. The sample lists approximately 220,000 distinct CDR3 sequences, around 93% seen once, with 0.082% in the top ten. What was sequenced was CD4+ T cells from PBMCs. These receptors all stem from a human donor with multiple sclerosis.

The V call is TRBV30, the J call TRBJ1-6, with D tentatively TRBD1 (5 bases). V was cut by 1 base and J by 4 bases, with 11 bases left in between. CDR1 GTSNPN and CDR2 SVGIG come from the germline V gene (reference sequence). The CDR3 extends over 15 amino acids. Written as DNA, the CDR3 is TGTGCCTGGAGTGCCAGGGAAGGTTATAATTCACCCCTCCACTTT. Translated, it gives CAWSAREGYNSPLHF.

CDR3 coding DNA: TGTGCCAGCAGTCAAGGGGGGGCGGCAGATACGCAGTATTTT. It translates to CASSQGGAADTQYF. This chain connects TRBV12-3 or TRBV12-4 to TRBJ2-3; D might be TRBD2 (7 bases). V shed 5 bases and J shed 4 bases, with 13 bases lying between them. The CDR3 runs 14 residues.

The chain employs TRBV7-3 and TRBJ2-1, with 14 positions matching TRBD2. The germline V gene encodes CDR1 SGHTA and CDR2 FQGTGA. CDR3 length: 16 residues. Germline trimming cut 5 bases from V and 6 bases from J; bases unmatched to any gene: 6. Here the CDR3 DNA reads TGTGCCAGCAGCCTGGGACTAGCGGGGGCTACCAATGAGCAGTTCTTC. It is translated as CASSLGLAGATNEQFF.

This chain joins TRBV3-1 and TRBJ1-1; D is undetermined. CDR3 length equals 15 residues. Germline V gives CDR1 LGHDT, CDR2 YNNKEL (reference sequence). V dropped 5 bases and J dropped 1 base, with 14 bases sitting between them. The CDR3: CASSSLGSPNTEAFF. The CDR3 bases are TGTGCCAGCAGCAGCCTGGGCAGTCCGAACACTGAAGCTTTCTTT. Drawing the rest from reference TRBV3-1 and TRBJ1-1, the complete variable domain is DTAVSQTPKYLVTQMGNDKSIKCEQNLGHDTMYWYKQDSKKFLKIMFSYNNKELIINETVPNRFSPKSPDKAHLNLHINSLELGDSAVYFCASSSLGSPNTEAFFGQGTRLTVV.

The chain couples TRBV30 to TRBJ1-6; D is uncertain. The CDR3 runs to 15 residues. Germline loops: CDR1 GTSNPN, CDR2 SVGIG (reference sequence). Trimming removed 3 bases at V and 0 bases at J, with 9 bases between. The CDR3 DNA reads TGTGCCTGGAGAGGTCCGAGCTCCTATAATTCACCCCTCCACTTT. Translation gives CAWRGPSSYNSPLHF.

The chain recombines TRBV20-1 with TRBJ2-1; D not certain. The CDR3 contains 14 residues. Germline V gives CDR1 DFQATT, CDR2 SNEGSKA (reference sequence). Trimming shortened V by 0 bases and J by 2 bases, and 8 bases separated the two germline ends. The CDR3 spells CSARDRLTYNEQFF. The CDR3 bases are TGCAGTGCTAGAGACAGGTTAACCTACAATGAGCAGTTCTTC.

The chain has TRBV7-9 and TRBJ1-4, with a weak D call TRBD1 (6 bases). V lost 7 bases and J lost 6, with 12 bases in between. From germline, CDR1 is SEHNR and CDR2 FQNEAQ (reference sequence). This CDR3 comprises 13 residues. The CDR3 reads CASTGEDYEKLFF. The DNA for the CDR3 is TGTGCCAGCACAGGGGAGGACTATGAAAAACTGTTTTTT.

The rearrangement links TRBV15 to TRBJ1-2; D is unclear. Trimming cost V 0 bases and J 7 bases, with 9 bases left between them. CDR3 length: 13 residues. Germline V gene lookup returns CDR1 LNHNV and CDR2 YYDKDF (reference sequence). The CDR3 sequence: CATSRDRWSGYTF. The DNA for the CDR3 is TGTGCCACCAGCAGAGATCGGTGGAGTGGCTACACCTTC.

The chain links TRBV20-1 to TRBJ2-4; TRBD2 might be the D (5 bases). Between the trimmed V and J ends, which lost 3 bases and 7 bases, there was a span of 16 bases. The V gene's germline CDR1 is DFQATT and CDR2 SNEGSKA (reference sequence). The CDR3 consists of 14 residues. The CDR3: CSASATGSRNIQYF. In DNA form, the CDR3 reads TGCAGTGCTAGTGCTACGGGGTCCAGGAACATTCAGTACTTC.

This sequence joins TRBV30 and TRBJ1-6; no clear D gene. The CDR3 length is 16 residues. Germline CDR1 reads GTSNPN; CDR2 reads SVGIG (reference sequence). V lost 0 bases, J lost 4 bases, and 13 bases lay in between. This CDR3 is CAWSVLWGVYNSPLHF. DNA of the CDR3: TGTGCCTGGAGTGTACTTTGGGGAGTTTATAATTCACCCCTCCACTTT.

The chain has TRBV25-1 and TRBJ2-7; 9 bases match TRBD1. Trimming at V came to 7 bases and at J to 7 bases, leaving 17 bases not matched to a gene. CDR3 length: 16 residues. Germline V gives CDR1 MGHDK, CDR2 SYGVNS. The CDR3 sequence is CASTSGQGRGQGEQYF. The CDR3 nucleotides read TGTGCCAGCACCTCGGGACAGGGAAGGGGTCAGGGTGAGCAGTACTTC.

This chain uses TRBV29-1 with TRBJ2-2; no firm D call. Trimming removed 7 bases from V and 7 bases from J, with 10 bases in between. CDR1 is SQVTM, CDR2 ANQGSEA, per germline. The CDR3 totals 11 residues. The CDR3 sequence: CSGKSSGELFF. Written as DNA, the CDR3 is TGCAGCGGAAAATCAAGCGGGGAGCTGTTTTTT.

The chain joins TRBV11-2 to TRBJ1-5, with D possibly matching TRBD1 (5 bases). Germline V lookup: CDR1 SGHAT, CDR2 FQNNGV. Trimming shortened V by 3 bases and J by 7 bases, and 16 bases separated the two germline ends. This CDR3 is built from 15 residues. This chain's CDR3 is CASSLGRVIGQPQHF. The CDR3 nucleotides read TGTGCCAGCAGCTTGGGCAGGGTGATAGGCCAGCCCCAGCATTTT.

This clonotype was recorded once. V gene TRBV3-1 combines with J gene TRBJ1-5; D possibly corresponds to TRBD1 (6 bases). The CDR3 contains 15 residues. Looked up from germline, CDR1 is LGHDT and CDR2 is YNNKEL (reference sequence). Deletions cut 1 base from V and 6 bases from J, with 13 bases between. The CDR3 region has the DNA TGTGCCAGCAGCCAAGGAGGGGGGCAAAGTCAGCCCCAGCATTTT. Protein sequence: CASSQGGGQSQPQHF.

This clonotype appeared once. J is TRBJ1-2 and V is TRBV30; D unresolved. Trimming took off 1 base at V and 6 bases at J, with 6 bases between the two ends. Per germline, CDR1 GTSNPN and CDR2 SVGIG (reference sequence). The CDR3 runs to 11 residues. This CDR3 is CAWSGVHGYTF. As DNA, the CDR3 is TGTGCCTGGAGTGGAGTTCATGGCTACACCTTC.

The J gene is TRBJ1-2, the V gene TRBV19, with D possibly TRBD1 on 5 matching bases. Germline V gene sequence: CDR1 LNHDA, CDR2 SQIVND (reference sequence). The CDR3 length is 14 residues. V was pared by 7 bases and J by 6 bases, with 18 bases between. CDR3 loop: CASMTKGRVNGYTF. DNA of the CDR3: TGTGCCAGTATGACCAAGGGCAGGGTGAATGGCTACACCTTC.

The gene calls are TRBV18 and TRBJ2-7, with 8 bases aligning to TRBD1. Germline trimming cut 4 bases from V and 2 bases from J; bases unmatched to any gene: 10. Germline CDR1 reads KGHSH; CDR2 reads LQKENI. The CDR3 has 16 amino acids. CDR3 residues: CASSQIPGQETYEQYF. DNA for the CDR3: TGTGCCAGCTCACAAATTCCGGGACAGGAAACCTACGAGCAGTACTTC.

J is TRBJ2-5 and V is TRBV7-9; 7 bases fit TRBD1. Germline V lookup: CDR1 SEHNR, CDR2 FQNEAQ (reference sequence). The CDR3 is 16 residues long. Trimming removed 0 bases from V and 9 bases from J; junction bases left unmatched: 13. The CDR3 nucleotides read TGTGCCAGCAGCTTAGCCCCCCCCACAGGGGCCGGGGCCCAGTACTTC. Protein sequence: CASSLAPPTGAGAQYF.

The rearrangement links TRBV6-6 to TRBJ2-1; 9 bases align to TRBD1. The CDR3 loop spans 13 amino acids. V was pared by 7 bases and J by 10 bases, with 8 bases of the junction left unmatched. The germline V gene encodes CDR1 MNHNY and CDR2 SVGAGI (reference sequence). CDR3 nucleotides: TGTGCCAGCAAGGAGGGACAGGGAAGGGAGCAGTTCTTC. Translated, it gives CASKEGQGREQFF.

The chain has TRBV29-1 and TRBJ2-3; maybe TRBD2 (6 bases). The CDR3 contains 15 residues. Germline V CDR1 and CDR2: SQVTM, ANQGSEA. V shed 1 base and J shed 2 bases, with 13 bases lying between them. The CDR3 DNA follows: TGCAGCGTTGAAGGGGGGGAGATCTCCACAGATACGCAGTATTTT. It encodes CSVEGGEISTDTQYF.

J is TRBJ1-1 and V is TRBV9; D is uncertain. Trimming cost V 3 bases and J 0 bases, with 12 bases left between them. The germline V gene encodes CDR1 SGDLS and CDR2 YYNGEE. CDR3 size: 15 residues. CDR3 coding DNA: TGTGCCAGCAGCGCGGACGGAGCAGTGAACACTGAAGCTTTCTTT. Encoded protein: CASSADGAVNTEAFF.

This chain links TRBV7-3 with TRBJ2-1, with D perhaps assigned TRBD1 or TRBD2 (6 bases each). V lost 2 bases and J 5 bases, leaving 10 bases between the germline ends. Germline CDR1 is SGHTA and CDR2 is FQGTGA. CDR3 length: 14 amino acids. The CDR3 spells CASSLLRGHNEQFF. CDR3 bases: TGTGCCAGCAGCTTACTCCGGGGGCACAATGAGCAGTTCTTC. Variable domain in full (rest from reference TRBV7-3 and TRBJ2-1): GAGVSQTPSNKVTEKGKYVELRCDPISGHTALYWYRQSLGQGPEFLIYFQGTGAADDSGLPNDRFFAVRPEGSVSTLKIQRTERGDSAVYLCASSLLRGHNEQFFGPGTRLTVL.

The chain combines TRBV3-1 with TRBJ2-5; possibly TRBD2 for D (7 bases). Germline V gene data show CDR1 as LGHDT and CDR2 as YNNKEL (reference sequence). The CDR3 sequence is 18 residues long. With 1 base removed from V and 5 bases from J, the gap between germline ends came to 23 bases. The CDR3 DNA follows: TGTGCCAGCAGCCAAGCGGGGAGTGGGGCATGGGGGGGCGAGACCCAGTACTTC. It encodes CASSQAGSGAWGGETQYF.

The chain joins TRBV20-1 to TRBJ1-5; the match to TRBD1 covers 7 bases. Germline V gene data show CDR1 as DFQATT and CDR2 as SNEGSKA (reference sequence). J was trimmed by 5 bases and V by 0 bases; bases with no gene match: 7. The CDR3 consists of 15 residues. For the CDR3, the DNA is TGCAGTGCTAGAGATCCGGCCAGGGGGTATCAGCCCCAGCATTTT. Translating it yields CSARDPARGYQPQHF.

The chain couples TRBV6-5 to TRBJ1-4; D is undetermined. CDR1 and CDR2 (germline): MNHEY, SVGAGI. CDR3 length: 14 residues. V was cut by 2 bases and J by 10 bases, with 14 bases left in between. CDR3 sequence reads: CASSYPRVRVKLFF. DNA for the CDR3: TGTGCCAGCAGTTACCCCCGCGTTAGAGTAAAACTGTTTTTT.

The chain uses TRBV7-8 and TRBJ2-7, with D possibly called TRBD1 or TRBD2 (5 bases each). Trimming took 3 bases from V and 3 from J, leaving 9 bases between them. This CDR3 contains 13 residues. Germline V lookup: CDR1 SGHVS, CDR2 FQNEAQ. The DNA of the CDR3 is TGTGCCAGCAGCTTTGGGGGTTACTACGAGCAGTACGTC. It is translated as CASSFGGYYEQYV.